The 20 T cell receptor beta chains below were found in one sample sequenced in a study of blood T cell repertoires in COVID-19. Measured with immunoSEQ multiplex PCR; TCRdb has only the in-frame clones, and not every one. The data hold 200,000 or so clones, with roughly 84% observed a single time. Specimen: peripheral blood. These receptors were collected from a woman aged 55-70 years with acute or convalescent COVID-19.

V usage is TRBV11-2 and J usage is TRBJ1-1; 9 positions agree with TRBD1. This CDR3 spans 16 amino acids. After removal of 3 bases from V and 1 base from J, the junction contained 6 bases not matched to a gene. Germline V gives CDR1 SGHAT, CDR2 FQNNGV. CDR3 sequence reads: CASSLPGQGSNTEAFF. CDR3 DNA sequence: TGTGCCAGCAGCTTGCCGGGACAGGGATCGAACACTGAAGCTTTCTTT.

The genes are TRBV6-5 and TRBJ1-6, with TRBD1 matching over 9 bases. The CDR3 is 14 residues long. Germline trimming cut 7 bases from V and 5 bases from J; bases unmatched to any gene: 3. Germline V gene data show CDR1 as MNHEY and CDR2 as SVGAGI. The CDR3 reads CASNRGQDNSPLHF. The CDR3 region has the DNA TGTGCCAGCAACAGGGGGCAAGATAATTCACCCCTCCACTTT.

V gene TRBV5-1 combines with J gene TRBJ1-1; 7 bases agree with TRBD1. The trim removed 6 bases at V and 4 bases at J, leaving 9 bases unmatched. The CDR3 has 14 residues. Germline CDR1 reads SGHRS; CDR2 reads YFSETQ. The DNA of the CDR3 is TGCGCCAGCATGGACAGGCCCGGGGGCACTGAAGCTTTCTTT. Translating gives CASMDRPGGTEAFF.

This clone was seen a single time. The rearrangement links TRBV6-6 to TRBJ2-1, with a possible D match to TRBD2 (6 bases). V was cut by 6 bases and J by 9 bases, with 15 bases left in between. The CDR3 covers 13 residues. CDR1 and CDR2 (germline): MNHNY, SVGAGI (reference sequence). The CDR3 nucleotides read TGTGCCAGCAGCCCGCGGGGTTTCGGTGAGCAGTTCTTC. Its translation is CASSPRGFGEQFF.

The CDR3 coding sequence is TGTGCCAGCAGTTATTCCGGGACAGGAGTCAAGGAGCAGTTCTTC. Translation gives CASSYSGTGVKEQFF. The rearrangement links TRBV28 to TRBJ2-1, with 8 bases fitting TRBD1. CDR3 length equals 15 residues. The junction had 12 bases not matched to a gene; V was cut back by 4 bases and J by 10 bases. Germline V gene sequence: CDR1 MDHEN, CDR2 SYDVKM.

J is TRBJ1-3 and V is TRBV6-5, with a tentative D call TRBD1 (6 bases). The CDR3 sequence is 15 residues long. Germline CDR1 reads MNHEY; CDR2 reads SVGAGI. Trimming shortened V by 0 bases and J by 4 bases, and 10 bases separated the two germline ends. The CDR3 reads CASSYSAGVGNTIYF. Written as DNA, the CDR3 is TGTGCCAGCAGTTACTCAGCAGGGGTGGGAAACACCATATATTTT.

The chain couples TRBV5-1 to TRBJ2-2; 8 bases map to TRBD1. The ends lost 5 bases at V and 2 bases at J; junction bases unmatched: 2. The CDR3 has 14 residues. Germline CDR1 SGHRS, CDR2 YFSETQ. This CDR3 is CASSDRGNTGELFF. The CDR3 nucleotides read TGCGCCAGCAGTGACAGGGGAAACACCGGGGAGCTGTTTTTT.

The rearrangement links TRBV5-4 to TRBJ1-1, with 8 bases fitting TRBD1. CDR3 length: 16 residues. Trimming took 0 bases from V and 0 from J; bases not matched to a gene: 4. Germline V gene data show CDR1 as SGHNT and CDR2 as YYREEE (reference sequence). CDR3 residues: CASSLGGQVVNTEAFF. Written as DNA, the CDR3 is TGTGCCAGCAGCTTGGGGGGACAGGTTGTGAACACTGAAGCTTTCTTT. The whole variable domain, remainder taken from reference TRBV5-4 and TRBJ1-1, is ETGVTQSPTHLIKTRGQQVTLRCSSQSGHNTVSWYQQALGQGPQFIFQYYREEENGRGNFPPRFSGLQFPNYSSELNVNALELDDSALYLCASSLGGQVVNTEAFFGQGTRLTVV.

The rearrangement links TRBV6-5 to TRBJ1-1, with 8 nucleotides matching TRBD1. Germline-derived CDR1 and CDR2 are MNHEY and SVGAGI. The J segment lost 8 bases and the V segment lost 5 bases, leaving 4 bases of the junction unmatched. The CDR3 loop spans 12 amino acids. CDR3 in amino acids: CASSPGQGEAFF. CDR3 nucleotides: TGTGCCAGCAGTCCAGGACAGGGAGAAGCTTTCTTT.

This sequence joins TRBV6-5 and TRBJ1-1; D is undetermined. Germline V lookup: CDR1 MNHEY, CDR2 SVGAGI. The CDR3 is made up of 14 amino acids. With 7 bases removed from V and 4 bases from J, the gap between germline ends came to 16 bases. CDR3 amino acids: CASTSTGGSTEAFF. CDR3 nucleotide sequence: TGTGCCAGCACCTCGACGGGTGGATCCACTGAAGCTTTCTTT.

This clone was counted only a few times. The CDR3 DNA follows: TGTGCCTGGAGTGGGGACAGGGCGCAGTATTTT. Its protein is CAWSGDRAQYF. This chain connects TRBV30 to TRBJ2-3, with 9 bases fitting TRBD1. Germline-derived CDR1 and CDR2 are GTSNPN and SVGIG (reference sequence). After removal of 1 base from V and 10 bases from J, the junction contained 0 bases not matched to a gene. The CDR3 runs 11 residues.

V and J are TRBV20-1 and TRBJ1-1; possible D gene TRBD1, 5 bases. From germline, CDR1 is DFQATT and CDR2 SNEGSKA (reference sequence). The CDR3 consists of 13 residues. The V end was cut by 3 bases, the J end by 5 bases, with 13 bases between. CDR3: CSASVPGPTEAFF. The CDR3 region has the DNA TGCAGTGCTAGTGTCCCAGGGCCAACTGAAGCTTTCTTT.

This sequence joins TRBV10-1 and TRBJ1-4, with D perhaps TRBD1 (6 bases). The V and J ends lost 5 bases and 8 bases respectively, with 15 bases between them. Germline V gene sequence: CDR1 WNHNN, CDR2 SYGVQD (reference sequence). The CDR3 is made up of 14 amino acids. The CDR3 DNA reads TGCGCCAGCAGTTACCCACAGGGTAAAGAAAAACTGTTTTTT. This encodes CASSYPQGKEKLFF.

The table lists this clone with a count of one. This sequence joins TRBV4-1 and TRBJ2-3, with D possibly being TRBD2 (5 bases). The CDR3 is made up of 11 amino acids. The germline CDR1 and CDR2 sequences are MGHRA and YSYEKL. The V and J ends lost 5 bases and 15 bases respectively, with 15 bases between them. CDR3 protein: CASSWGVRKYF. For the CDR3, the DNA is TGCGCCAGCAGCTGGGGAGTGAGGAAATATTTT.

This clone was seen only once. The chain combines TRBV4-1 with TRBJ1-2; TRBD1 agrees at 11 bases. The V and J ends lost 3 bases and 7 bases, in that order; junction bases with no gene match: 16. Germline values: CDR1 MGHRA, CDR2 YSYEKL. This CDR3 has 18 amino acids. The CDR3 region has the DNA TGCGCCAGCAGCCATATTTTGAAAGGACAGGGGGCCAGGGGTGGCTACACCTTC. Protein product: CASSHILKGQGARGGYTF.

The chain links TRBV9 to TRBJ1-1; maybe TRBD1 (5 bases). The CDR3 totals 16 residues. Germline V CDR1 and CDR2: SGDLS, YYNGEE. V gave up 0 bases and J gave up 1 base, with 13 bases separating them. The DNA for the CDR3 is TGTGCCAGCAGCGTAGCCAGGGATAGCCCGAACACTGAAGCTTTCTTT. Residues: CASSVARDSPNTEAFF.

The chain employs TRBV5-1 and TRBJ2-2, with TRBD1 identical over 9 bases. V was clipped by 0 bases and J by 6 bases; unmatched bases: 6. Germline CDR1 reads SGHRS; CDR2 reads YFSETQ. CDR3 length: 16 residues. This CDR3 reads CASSLAGTGSPGELFF. CDR3 bases: TGCGCCAGCAGCTTGGCCGGGACAGGGAGTCCCGGGGAGCTGTTTTTT.

The chain links TRBV5-1 to TRBJ2-2, with D perhaps matching TRBD2 (6 bases). V was pared by 4 bases and J by 1 base, with 17 bases between. Germline V gene data show CDR1 as SGHRS and CDR2 as YFSETQ. This CDR3 contains 17 residues. DNA of the CDR3: TGCGCCAGCAGCCGTTCTGTGGGGACTGGGAACACCGGGGAGCTGTTTTTT. This gives the protein CASSRSVGTGNTGELFF. The full variable domain, with the rest looked up from reference TRBV5-1 and TRBJ2-2, is KAGVTQTPRYLIKTRGQQVTLSCSPISGHRSVSWYQQTPGQGLQFLFEYFSETQRNKGNFPGRFSGRQFSNSRSEMNVSTLELGDSALYLCASSRSVGTGNTGELFFGEGSRLTVL.

The rearrangement uses TRBV3-1 (or the pseudogene TRBV3-2) and TRBJ1-2; D gene uncertain. Germline-derived CDR1 and CDR2 are LGHDT and YNNKEL (reference sequence). The CDR3 totals 14 residues. V gave up 0 bases and J gave up 8 bases, with 13 bases separating them. In nucleotides, the CDR3 is TGTGCCAGCAGCCAAGACCTAACACCGAGGGGCTACACCTTC. Translating it yields CASSQDLTPRGYTF.

V and J are TRBV6-2 or TRBV6-3 and TRBJ2-7; the match to TRBD1 covers 9 bases. CDR1 MNHEY and CDR2 SVGEGT come from the germline V gene. J lost 6 bases, V lost 5 bases, and 8 bases had no gene match. The CDR3 has 14 amino acids. This chain's CDR3 is CASSPPGQGREQYF. Here the CDR3 DNA reads TGTGCCAGCAGTCCCCCGGGACAGGGTCGCGAGCAGTACTTC.